A selection of T cell receptor beta chains follows, all from one sample in a study of naive and memory T cell subsets. TCRdb reprocessed the UMI-ligation and nested PCR reads with MiXCR, giving one entry per CDR3 protein. This sample has 98,000 or so distinct CDR3 sequences, with approximately 10% found just once. Sequencing was done on a sample of naive CD4+ T cells from blood. The receptor source for this set is a human donor in good health. Both conserved end residues are part of each CDR3. A D gene is named only where the DNA matches it firmly. Expanded clones are given a class, and other clones once, few, many or no size at all.

length: 15
size: many
D: NA
J: TRBJ2-1
V: TRBV20-1
DNA: TGCAGTGCTCCCCCCCGGGACTCCCATTACAGTGAGCAGTTCTTC
CDR3: CSAPPRDSHYSEQFF

length: 13
size: many
D: NA
J: TRBJ2-2
V: TRBV11-2
DNA: TGTGCCAGCAGCGCCTTATTGACCGGGGAGCTGTTTTTT
CDR3: CASSALLTGELFF

length: 12
size: many
D: NA
J: TRBJ1-1
V: TRBV29-1
DNA: TGCAGCGTTGTCAGGACGAACACTGAAGCTTTCTTT
CDR3: CSVVRTNTEAFF

length: 16
size: few
D: NA
J: TRBJ2-7
V: TRBV5-1
DNA: TGCGCCAGCAGCTTGTCAACTCTACGCCTGGGCTCCGAGCAGTACTTC
CDR3: CASSLSTLRLGSEQYF

length: 9
size: NA
D: NA
J: TRBJ1-2
V: TRBV29-1
DNA: TGCAGCGTTGAGGGGGTCTACACCTTC
CDR3: CSVEGVYTF

length: 14
size: NA
D: NA
J: TRBJ2-1
V: TRBV9
DNA: TGTGCCAGCAGCGTAGGGTACTTGAGTAGTGAGCAGTTCTTC
CDR3: CASSVGYLSSEQFF

length: 18
size: few
D: TRBD2
J: TRBJ2-7
V: TRBV6-1
DNA: TGTGCCAGCAGTGATCAACAGAAAGGACTAGCGGGGGGCTACGAGCAGTACTTC
CDR3: CASSDQQKGLAGGYEQYF

length: 15
size: NA
D: TRBD1
J: TRBJ1-5
V: TRBV27
DNA: TGTGCCAGCAGCAGGGGGGGGGCCGGCAATCAGCCCCAGCATTTT
CDR3: CASSRGGAGNQPQHF

length: 16
size: NA
D: TRBD1
J: TRBJ1-2
V: TRBV24-1
DNA: TGTGCCACCAGTGATTCTTGGACAGGGGGCGACTATGGCTACACCTTC
CDR3: CATSDSWTGGDYGYTF

length: 15
size: many
D: TRBD1
J: TRBJ2-5
V: TRBV23-1
DNA: TGCGCCAGCAGTCACGCAGGGGGCGAGGTGGAGACCCAGTACTTC
CDR3: CASSHAGGEVETQYF

length: 17
size: many
D: TRBD1
J: TRBJ1-6
V: TRBV20-1
DNA: TGCAGTGCTAGACGGACAGGGGGGACAAGTAGCGATTCACCCCTCCACTTT
CDR3: CSARRTGGTSSDSPLHF

length: 12
size: NA
D: NA
J: TRBJ2-5
V: TRBV5-4
DNA: TGTGCCAGCAGCCTTAGCTGGGAGACCCAGTACTTC
CDR3: CASSLSWETQYF

length: 15
size: few
D: TRBD1
J: TRBJ1-5
V: TRBV2
DNA: TGTGCCAGCAGAGAGAGGACAGGTGGGGGGATGCCCCAGCATTTT
CDR3: CASRERTGGGMPQHF

length: 19
size: NA
D: TRBD2
J: TRBJ2-5
V: TRBV11-2
DNA: TGTGCCAGCAGCTTCTTACGGGGAGCTGGGCGGGGGATGCAAGAGACCCAGTACTTC
CDR3: CASSFLRGAGRGMQETQYF

length: 15
size: NA
D: TRBD2
J: TRBJ2-7
V: TRBV14
DNA: TGTGCCAGCAGCCCAACGGGACTAGCGGGAGGCGAGCAGTACTTC
CDR3: CASSPTGLAGGEQYF

length: 16
size: NA
D: NA
J: TRBJ2-7
V: TRBV12-3/TRBV12-4
DNA: TGTGCCAGCAGTTTGAGGGCTGCGGGCTTACCTTACGAGCAGTACTTC
CDR3: CASSLRAAGLPYEQYF

length: 15
size: NA
D: TRBD2
J: TRBJ2-1
V: TRBV15
DNA: TGTGCCACCAGCAGAGAGACTAGCGGGAGGAATGAGCAGTTCTTC
CDR3: CATSRETSGRNEQFF